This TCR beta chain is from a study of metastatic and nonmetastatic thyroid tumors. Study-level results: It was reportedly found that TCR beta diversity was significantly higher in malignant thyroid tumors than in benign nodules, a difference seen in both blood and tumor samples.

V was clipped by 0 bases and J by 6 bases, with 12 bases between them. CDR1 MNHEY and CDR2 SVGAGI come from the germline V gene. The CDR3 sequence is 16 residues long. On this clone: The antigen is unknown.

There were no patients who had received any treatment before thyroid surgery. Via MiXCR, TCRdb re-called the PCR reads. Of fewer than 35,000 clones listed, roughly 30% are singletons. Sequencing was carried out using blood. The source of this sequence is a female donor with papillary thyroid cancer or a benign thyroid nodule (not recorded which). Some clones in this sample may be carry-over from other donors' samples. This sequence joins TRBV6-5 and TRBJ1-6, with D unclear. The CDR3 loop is CASSYSEGAVNSPLHF. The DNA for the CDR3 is TGTGCCAGCAGTTACTCGGAGGGCGCGGTTAATTCACCCCTCCACTTT.